The source of this TCR beta chain is a study of blood T cells in healthy people across ages. About this clonotype itself: Its antigen is still unknown.

The CDR3 runs to 14 residues. V was shortened by 3 bases and J by 1 base, with 9 bases between the two germline ends. In germline, CDR1 is MDHEN, CDR2 SYDVKM. A sample-barcoded 5' primer and a J-beta primer mix were used in a second PCR of roughly 7 to 11 cycles. TCRdb itself ran the 5' RACE reads through MiXCR, one entry per CDR3 protein. The sample shows about 640,000 distinct CDR3 sequences, roughly 53% of them seen only once. Regarding the study as a whole: Unsorted PBMCs ruled out conclusive naive versus antigen-experienced comparison.

This clonotype was sampled from a man in his 60s in good health. The sample comprised blood. The rearrangement links TRBV28 to TRBJ1-2; tentatively, D is TRBD1 (5 bases). CDR3 DNA: TGTGCCAGCAGTTTGGGGCGGATTAACTATGGCTACACCTTC. Encoded protein: CASSLGRINYGYTF.